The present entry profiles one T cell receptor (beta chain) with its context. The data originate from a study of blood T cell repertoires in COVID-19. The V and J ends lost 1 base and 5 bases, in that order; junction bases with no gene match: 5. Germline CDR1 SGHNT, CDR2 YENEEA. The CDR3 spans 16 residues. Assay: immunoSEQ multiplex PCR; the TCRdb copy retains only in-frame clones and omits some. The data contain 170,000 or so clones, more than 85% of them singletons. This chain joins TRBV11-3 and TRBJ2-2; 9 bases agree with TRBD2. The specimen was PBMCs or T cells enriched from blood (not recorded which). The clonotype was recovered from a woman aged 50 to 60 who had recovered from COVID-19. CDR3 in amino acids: CASSLVAGEETGELFF. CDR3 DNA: TGTGCCAGCAGCTTAGTAGCGGGAGAGGAAACCGGGGAGCTGTTTTTT.